A selection of T cell receptor beta chains follows, all from one sample in a study of blood T cell repertoires in COVID-19. Sequencing was performed with immunoSEQ multiplex PCR; in TCRdb, only in-frame clones are kept and a portion is missing. The repertoire holds 84,000 or so clones, with approximately 82% as singletons. The sample was peripheral blood. The origin of the receptors is a woman aged 80 or over with acute or convalescent COVID-19. CDR3s include the opening cysteine and the closing phenylalanine or tryptophan. Fields, in order: J gene, CDR3 length, V gene, D gene, CDR3 protein. A D gene is named only where the DNA matches it firmly.

TRBJ2-3	16	TRBV5-4	TRBD2	CASSPGGVPSTDTQYF
TRBJ1-2	13	TRBV29-1	TRBD1	CSVSGQGARGYTF
TRBJ2-7	15	TRBV3-1/TRBV3-2	TRBD1	CASSQADRGPYEQYF
TRBJ2-7	14	TRBV5-4	-	CASSLGAGSYEQYF
TRBJ1-1	16	TRBV5-1	TRBD1	CASSLAQGVRRTEAFF
TRBJ1-1	12	TRBV11-1	-	CASSLEGRAAFF
TRBJ1-4	11	TRBV20-1	-	CSASYNEKLFF
TRBJ2-7	13	TRBV19	-	CASSEGRGYEQYF
TRBJ1-1	14	TRBV6-5	TRBD1	CASSPNGQGVSAFF
TRBJ2-5	9	TRBV9	-	CASSPTADF
TRBJ1-1	15	TRBV6-5	-	CASSSLGGRDTEAFF
TRBJ2-2	15	TRBV9	-	CASSPHGGDTGELFF
TRBJ2-7	13	TRBV27	TRBD2	CASMLAGGWEQYF
TRBJ1-1	15	TRBV27	-	CASSLSWGVDTEAFF
TRBJ2-5	16	TRBV4-2	TRBD2	CASSQASSGTSETQYF
TRBJ1-2	15	TRBV5-1	TRBD1	CASSLYSGTAYGYTF
TRBJ2-1	15	TRBV7-9	TRBD2	CASSLVAGGPDEQFF
TRBJ2-7	14	TRBV7-6	TRBD1	CASSLEQGYDEQYF
TRBJ2-6	15	TRBV6-2/TRBV6-3	-	CASSGMGPGTNVLTF
TRBJ2-2	16	TRBV25-1	-	CASSEYGGPNTGELFF
TRBJ2-7	12	TRBV5-6	-	CASSRERYEQYF
TRBJ1-1	14	TRBV6-5	TRBD1	CASVGQGANTEAFF
TRBJ2-6	19	TRBV6-6	TRBD2	CASSPQTSGLLSGANVLTF
TRBJ1-5	16	TRBV25-1	-	CASSGQRGSGNQPQHF
TRBJ1-6	14	TRBV19	TRBD1	CASRGSTGNSPLHF
TRBJ1-3	14	TRBV5-1	-	CASSLEAGGNTIYF
TRBJ2-2	14	TRBV6-5	TRBD1	CASTPGQLTGELFF
TRBJ1-5	17	TRBV6-1	-	CASSEMVTSLSNQPQHF
TRBJ1-5	14	TRBV18	TRBD1	CASSRTGGDQPQHF
TRBJ2-1	14	TRBV5-1	-	CASSLFVADNEQFF
TRBJ2-7	13	TRBV19	-	CASSVGGTLQQYF
TRBJ2-5	15	TRBV5-1	-	CASSFGSLPQETQYF
TRBJ2-1	17	TRBV9	TRBD2	CASSAPATSLFYNEQFF
TRBJ2-7	14	TRBV9	-	CASSVGGRSYEQYF
TRBJ2-7	15	TRBV5-1	TRBD2	CASSLVVSGAYEQYF
TRBJ2-1	10	TRBV29-1	-	CSVESQRQFF
TRBJ1-1	14	TRBV5-4	-	CASSGGGRDTEAFF
TRBJ2-3	13	TRBV15	-	CATGGDYTDTQYF
TRBJ2-7	15	TRBV28	TRBD2	CASSSPPSGSYEQYF
TRBJ2-5	15	TRBV6-2/TRBV6-3	TRBD1	CASSPKGQGVETQYF
TRBJ1-2	15	TRBV24-1	-	CATSDWTERNYGYTF
TRBJ1-1	15	TRBV5-1	-	CASSRDGGMNTEAFF
TRBJ2-5	15	TRBV11-2	-	CASSLGGAGVETQYF
TRBJ1-1	15	TRBV19	-	CASSIQGTPNTEAFF
TRBJ2-5	15	TRBV2	-	CASSGARGPQETQYF